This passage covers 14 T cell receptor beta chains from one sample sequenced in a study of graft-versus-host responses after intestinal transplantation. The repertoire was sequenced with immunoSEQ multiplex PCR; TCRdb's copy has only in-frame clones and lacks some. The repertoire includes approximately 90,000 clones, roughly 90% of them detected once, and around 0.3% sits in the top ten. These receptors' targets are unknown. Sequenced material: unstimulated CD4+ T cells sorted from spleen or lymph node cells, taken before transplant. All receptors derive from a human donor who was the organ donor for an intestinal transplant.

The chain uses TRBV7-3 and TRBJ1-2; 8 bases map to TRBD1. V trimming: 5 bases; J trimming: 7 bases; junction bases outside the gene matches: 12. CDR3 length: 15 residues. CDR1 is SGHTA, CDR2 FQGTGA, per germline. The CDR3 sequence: CASSADRGPPGGYTF. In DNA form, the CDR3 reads TGTGCCAGCAGCGCCGACAGGGGACCCCCCGGTGGCTACACCTTC.

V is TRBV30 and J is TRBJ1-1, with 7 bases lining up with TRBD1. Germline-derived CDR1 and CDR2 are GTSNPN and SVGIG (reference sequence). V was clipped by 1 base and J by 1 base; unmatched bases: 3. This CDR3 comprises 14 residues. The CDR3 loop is CAWSDRGRNTEAFF. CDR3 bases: TGTGCCTGGAGTGACAGGGGCAGGAACACTGAAGCTTTCTTT.

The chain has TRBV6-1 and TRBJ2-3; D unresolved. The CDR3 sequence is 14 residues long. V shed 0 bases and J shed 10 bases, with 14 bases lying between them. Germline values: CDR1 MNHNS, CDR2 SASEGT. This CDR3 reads CASSEAPRLVAQYF. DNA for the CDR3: TGTGCCAGCAGTGAAGCCCCCCGGTTGGTCGCGCAGTATTTT.

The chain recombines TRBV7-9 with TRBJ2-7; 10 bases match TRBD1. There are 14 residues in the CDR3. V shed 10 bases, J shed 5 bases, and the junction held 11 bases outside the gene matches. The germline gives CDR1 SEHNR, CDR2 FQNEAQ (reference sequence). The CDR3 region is CAIMSRDRGHEQYF. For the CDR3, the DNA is TGTGCCATCATGTCCCGGGACAGGGGCCACGAGCAGTACTTC.

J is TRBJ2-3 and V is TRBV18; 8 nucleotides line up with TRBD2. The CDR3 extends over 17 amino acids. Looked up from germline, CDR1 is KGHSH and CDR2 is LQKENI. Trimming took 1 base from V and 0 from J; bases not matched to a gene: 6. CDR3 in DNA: TGTGCCAGCTCACCACGCTTAGCGGGGAGTAGCACAGATACGCAGTATTTT. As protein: CASSPRLAGSSTDTQYF.

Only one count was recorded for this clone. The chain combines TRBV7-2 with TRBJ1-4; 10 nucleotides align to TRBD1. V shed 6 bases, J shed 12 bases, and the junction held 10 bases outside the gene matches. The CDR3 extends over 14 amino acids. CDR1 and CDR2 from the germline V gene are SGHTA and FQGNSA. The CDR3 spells CASSLRTGGSELFF. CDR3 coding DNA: TGTGCCAGCAGTTTAAGGACAGGGGGGTCGGAACTGTTTTTT.

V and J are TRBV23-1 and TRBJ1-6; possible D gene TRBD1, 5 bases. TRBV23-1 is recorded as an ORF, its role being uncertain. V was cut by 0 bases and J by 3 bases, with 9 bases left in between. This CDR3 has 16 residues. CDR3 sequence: CASSQSGGFYNSPLHF. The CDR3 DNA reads TGCGCCAGCAGTCAATCGGGGGGGTTCTATAATTCACCCCTCCACTTT.

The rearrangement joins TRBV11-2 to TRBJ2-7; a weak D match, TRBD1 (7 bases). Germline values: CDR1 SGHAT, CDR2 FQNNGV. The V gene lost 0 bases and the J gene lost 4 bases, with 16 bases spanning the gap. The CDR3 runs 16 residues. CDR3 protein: CASSLERRQGGYEQYF. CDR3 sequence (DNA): TGTGCCAGCAGCTTAGAAAGGAGACAGGGAGGTTACGAGCAGTACTTC.

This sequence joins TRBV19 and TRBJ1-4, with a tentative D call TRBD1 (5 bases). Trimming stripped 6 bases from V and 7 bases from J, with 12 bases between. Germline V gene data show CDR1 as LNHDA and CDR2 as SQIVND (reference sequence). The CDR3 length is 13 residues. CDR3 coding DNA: TGTGCCAGTAGGAAGGGGCAAGGTGAAAAACTGTTTTTT. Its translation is CASRKGQGEKLFF.

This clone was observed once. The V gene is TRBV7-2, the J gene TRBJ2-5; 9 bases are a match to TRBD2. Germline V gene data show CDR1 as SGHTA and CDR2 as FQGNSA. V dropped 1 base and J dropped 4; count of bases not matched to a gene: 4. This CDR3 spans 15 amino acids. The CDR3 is CASSLVPSGIETQYF. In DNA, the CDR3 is TGTGCCAGCAGCTTAGTCCCTAGCGGGATAGAGACCCAGTACTTC.

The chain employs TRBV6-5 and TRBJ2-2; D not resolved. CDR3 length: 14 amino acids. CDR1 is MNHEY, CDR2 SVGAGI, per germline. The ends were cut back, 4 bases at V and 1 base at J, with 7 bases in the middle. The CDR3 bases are TGTGCCAGCAGTTCCACCAGGAACACCGGGGAGCTGTTTTTT. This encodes CASSSTRNTGELFF.

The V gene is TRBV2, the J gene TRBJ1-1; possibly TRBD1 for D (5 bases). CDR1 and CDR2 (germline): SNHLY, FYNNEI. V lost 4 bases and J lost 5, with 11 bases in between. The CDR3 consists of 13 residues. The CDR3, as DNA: TGTGCCAGCAGTGTGGGACTACGGACTGAAGCTTTCTTT. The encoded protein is CASSVGLRTEAFF.

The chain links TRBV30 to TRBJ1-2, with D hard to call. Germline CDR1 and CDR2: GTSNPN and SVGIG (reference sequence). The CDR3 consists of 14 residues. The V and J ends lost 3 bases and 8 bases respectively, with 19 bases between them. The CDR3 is CAWSGLYGIRGYTF. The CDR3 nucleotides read TGTGCCTGGAGCGGGTTGTACGGGATACGCGGCTACACCTTC.

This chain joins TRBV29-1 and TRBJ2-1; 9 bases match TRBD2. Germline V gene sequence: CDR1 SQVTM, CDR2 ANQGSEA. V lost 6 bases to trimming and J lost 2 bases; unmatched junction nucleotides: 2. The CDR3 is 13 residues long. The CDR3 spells CSVRLAAYNEQFF. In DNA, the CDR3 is TGCAGCGTCAGACTAGCGGCCTACAATGAGCAGTTCTTC.